This entry describes one TCR beta chain. This clonotype was counted between two and nine times. Which antigen it targets is not known. Base qualities are not at hand, and no much larger clone is one base apart. The CDR3 runs 14 amino acids, cysteine and phenylalanine included. Of all the DNA, just the CDR3 is kept, 42 bases in frame from base 1. V drops 4 bases and J drops 0 bases, leaving 9 bases in between. From the germline V gene, CDR1 is SQVTM and CDR2 is ANQGSEA. These data are taken from a study of T cells of healthy individuals (dated by TCRdb to 2016 to 2019). The library was produced with 5' RACE. TCRdb lists the instrument as Illumina MiSeq. TCRdb reprocessing: public reads trimmed at Q25 with fastp, clones called with MiXCR, in-frame beta chains kept. CDR3 protein duplicates are merged, each entry listing the most common genes and DNA. For this sample there are about 53,000 distinct CDR3 sequences; 14% to 15% appear just once. The leading ten clones occupy more than 15% of the sample.

This chain is built from TRBV29-1 and TRBJ1-4; the D gene assignment is ambiguous. This TCR was sampled from a human donor in good health. The DNA is TGCAGCGTTGTTGGGTCAGCAACTAATGAAAAACTGTTTTTT. This is translated as CSVVGSATNEKLFF.